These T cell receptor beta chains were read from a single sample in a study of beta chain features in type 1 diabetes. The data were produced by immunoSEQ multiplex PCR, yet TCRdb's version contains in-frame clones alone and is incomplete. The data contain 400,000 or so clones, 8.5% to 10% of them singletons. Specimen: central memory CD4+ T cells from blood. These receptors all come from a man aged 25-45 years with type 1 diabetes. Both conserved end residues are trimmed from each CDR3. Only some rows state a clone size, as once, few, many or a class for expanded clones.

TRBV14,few,ASSPGAGNTEAF
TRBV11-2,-,ASSFSPGYEQY
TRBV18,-,ASSPLDRTNYGYT
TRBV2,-,ASGFSEASEQF
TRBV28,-,ASSLLTGGLTDTQY
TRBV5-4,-,ASSLPGGNQPQH
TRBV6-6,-,ASVESGAGDNEQF
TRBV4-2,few,ASSFDPPGSGANVLT
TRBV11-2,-,ASSQEPSGSSYNEQF
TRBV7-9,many,ASNPEASSTDTQY
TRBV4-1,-,ASSQGLGQGASEQY
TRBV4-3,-,ASSLTTGGDTGELF
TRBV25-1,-,AIKGGGNSPLH